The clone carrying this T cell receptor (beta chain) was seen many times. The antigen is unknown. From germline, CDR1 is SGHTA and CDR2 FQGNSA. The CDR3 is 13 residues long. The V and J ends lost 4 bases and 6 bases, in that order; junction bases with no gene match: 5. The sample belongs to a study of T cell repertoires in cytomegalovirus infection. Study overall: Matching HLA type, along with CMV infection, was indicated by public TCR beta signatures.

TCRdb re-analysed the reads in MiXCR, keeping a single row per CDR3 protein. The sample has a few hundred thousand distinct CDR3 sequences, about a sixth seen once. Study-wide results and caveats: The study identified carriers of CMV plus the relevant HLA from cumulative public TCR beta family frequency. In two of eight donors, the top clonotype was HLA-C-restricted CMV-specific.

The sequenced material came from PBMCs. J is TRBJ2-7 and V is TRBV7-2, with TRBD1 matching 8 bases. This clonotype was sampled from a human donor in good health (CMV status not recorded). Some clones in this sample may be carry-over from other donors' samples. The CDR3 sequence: CASSWDTGGEQYF. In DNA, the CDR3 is TGTGCCAGCAGCTGGGACACAGGGGGCGAGCAGTACTTC.